Following are 11 T cell receptor beta chains from one sample sequenced in a study of blood T cell repertoires in COVID-19. Profiled with immunoSEQ multiplex PCR; TCRdb holds only in-frame clones, not every one. The sample contains approximately 210,000 clones, less than 90% of which appear only once. The sample taken for sequencing was peripheral blood. These receptors all stem from a middle-aged man with acute or convalescent COVID-19.

The rearrangement uses TRBV27 and TRBJ1-2; D unclear. This CDR3 spans 20 amino acids. The germline gives CDR1 MNHEY, CDR2 SMNVEV (reference sequence). V was clipped by 0 bases and J by 3 bases, with 26 bases between them. The CDR3 sequence: CASSLSTVGVHTSPYYGYTF. The CDR3 coding sequence is TGTGCCAGCAGTTTATCCACAGTGGGAGTTCATACAAGTCCGTACTATGGCTACACCTTC.

On this clone itself: The junction shows a germline mismatch at one end, possibly a read error. Other DNA sequences in the sample encode the same CDR3. The chain is built from TRBV14 and TRBJ1-1, with no clear D. The CDR3 runs to 13 residues. Looked up from germline, CDR1 is SGHDN and CDR2 is FVKESK. This CDR3 reads CASSQLRDTEAFF. The CDR3 DNA reads TGTGCTAGCAGCCAATTACGGGACACTGAAGCTTTCTTT.

The chain couples TRBV7-9 to TRBJ2-5, with 8 nucleotides matching TRBD1. CDR1 is SEHNR and CDR2 is FQNEAQ in the germline V gene (reference sequence). Trimming removed 5 bases from V and 0 bases from J; junction bases left unmatched: 8. This CDR3 is built from 16 residues. DNA for the CDR3: TGTGCCAGCAGCCCAGGGACAGGACAGTACCAAGAGACCCAGTACTTC. Residues: CASSPGTGQYQETQYF.

V is TRBV9 and J is TRBJ2-2; D possibly corresponds to TRBD2 (6 bases). CDR1 is SGDLS and CDR2 is YYNGEE in the germline V gene. This CDR3 contains 15 residues. The V and J ends lost 2 bases and 4 bases respectively, with 12 bases between them. CDR3: CASSVGGALTGELFF. CDR3 DNA: TGTGCCAGCAGCGTTGGAGGGGCGCTCACCGGGGAGCTGTTTTTT. Looking up the rest from reference TRBV9 and TRBJ2-2 gives the full variable domain: DSGVTQTPKHLITATGQRVTLRCSPRSGDLSVYWYQQSLDQGLQFLIQYYNGEERAKGNILERFSAQQFPDLHSELNLSSLELGDSALYFCASSVGGALTGELFFGEGSRLTVL.

The chain is built from TRBV4-3 and TRBJ2-2; 10 bases are a match to TRBD2. Trimming cost V 1 base and J 5 bases; bases outside gene matches: 13. Germline CDR1 and CDR2: LGHNA and YSLEER. This CDR3 is built from 19 residues. DNA of the CDR3: TGCGCCAGCAGCCAAGCCCACGGAGGGCTAGCGGGAGTTACCGGGGAGCTGTTTTTT. This translates into CASSQAHGGLAGVTGELFF.

This rearrangement joins TRBV3-1 (or the pseudogene TRBV3-2) to TRBJ1-2, with TRBD1 matching 10 bases. This CDR3 has 17 amino acids. Germline V gene sequence: CDR1 LGHDT, CDR2 YNNKEL (reference sequence). The ends lost 3 bases at V and 1 base at J; junction bases unmatched: 8. The CDR3 bases are TGTGCCAGCAGCCACAATCCCGGGACAGGGGATAACTATGGCTACACCTTC. It translates to CASSHNPGTGDNYGYTF.

The chain links TRBV19 to TRBJ1-3; no clear D gene. This CDR3 spans 14 amino acids. V was clipped by 6 bases and J by 0 bases, with 9 bases between them. Germline CDR1 reads LNHDA; CDR2 reads SQIVND (reference sequence). CDR3 DNA: TGTGCCAGTAGCCCAGCGGGCTCTGGAAACACCATATATTTT. Translated: CASSPAGSGNTIYF.

The rearrangement uses TRBV4-3 and TRBJ1-1; the D is unclear. The CDR3 runs 16 residues. Germline V gene lookup returns CDR1 LGHNA and CDR2 YSLEER. The ends were cut back, 0 bases at V and 1 base at J, with 12 bases in the middle. The chain's CDR3 is CASSQDRVYANTEAFF. In DNA, the CDR3 is TGCGCCAGCAGCCAAGACCGGGTTTACGCGAACACTGAAGCTTTCTTT.

The chain has TRBV5-1 and TRBJ1-1, with a tentative D call TRBD1 (5 bases). V was clipped by 4 bases and J by 5 bases, with 15 bases between them. Looked up from germline, CDR1 is SGHRS and CDR2 is YFSETQ. This CDR3 comprises 14 residues. The CDR3 DNA reads TGCGCCAGCAGCCCCCATGGGGGGGGGACTGAAGCTTTCTTT. Amino acids: CASSPHGGGTEAFF.

CDR3 nucleotide sequence: TGTGCCAGCAGCGATCCGGGACTAGGACGCTCCTACAATGAGCAGTTCTTC. This translates into CASSDPGLGRSYNEQFF. The genes are TRBV5-6 and TRBJ2-1; 8 positions agree with TRBD2. Unmatched junction bases numbered 9, after V lost 4 bases and J lost 0 bases. This CDR3 has 17 residues. Germline CDR1 and CDR2: SGHDT and YYEEEE.

CDR3: CASSYSYGQGNYGYTF. In DNA form, the CDR3 reads TGTGCCAGCAGTTACTCTTACGGACAGGGGAACTATGGCTACACCTTC. The chain carries TRBV6-5 and TRBJ1-2; 9 nucleotides line up with TRBD1. The CDR3 runs to 16 residues. V trimming: 0 bases; J trimming: 2 bases; junction bases outside the gene matches: 4. Germline V gene data show CDR1 as MNHEY and CDR2 as SVGAGI.